The T cell receptor beta chain described here comes from a study of blood T cells in healthy people across ages. Study results and caveats: What prevented conclusive comparison of naive and antigen-experienced cells was that PBMCs were unsorted. Getting older went along with TCR beta diversity per million T cells dropping roughly linearly.

To note about this clonotype: Its target is unknown.

A sample-barcoded 5' primer and a J-beta primer mix were used in a second PCR of roughly 6 to 11 cycles. TCRdb reprocessed the 5' RACE reads via MiXCR and lists one record per CDR3 protein. The sample lists under 2 million distinct CDR3 sequences; roughly 32% were seen once. Collection of 9.5 to 10 milliliters of peripheral blood was performed for each donor. PBMCs numbering at least 7 million were isolated per sample. CDR3 length equals 13 residues. Trimming pared 0 bases from V and 12 bases from J, leaving 15 bases between. Germline V CDR1 and CDR2: SGHDT, YYEEEE. Sequenced sample: blood. V and J are TRBV5-6 and TRBJ1-2; D not certain. This clonotype was sampled from a woman aged 30 to 39 in good health. CDR3 residues: CASSLGGLDDNTF. The CDR3 DNA sequence: TGTGCCAGCAGCTTGGGAGGTCTAGACGACAACACCTTC.